What follows are 26 T cell receptor beta chains derived from one specimen sequenced in a study of metastatic and nonmetastatic thyroid tumors. All patients reached thyroid surgery having received no treatment beforehand. Using MiXCR, TCRdb re-called clones from the PCR reads. The sample gives roughly 75,000 clones, around 12% of which show up once; 7% to 9% is in the top ten. Specimen: tumor tissue. Source of these receptors: a female donor with papillary thyroid cancer or a benign thyroid nodule (not recorded which). Some clones in this sample may be carry-over from other donors' samples.

This clone came up many times. This chain connects TRBV5-1 to TRBJ2-7; tentative D call: TRBD1 (6 bases). This CDR3 has 14 amino acids. Germline V gives CDR1 SGHRS, CDR2 YFSETQ. Trimming removed 4 bases at V and 2 bases at J, with 13 bases between. Written as DNA, the CDR3 is TGCGCCAGCAGCGTCCAGGGGCCCCCCTACGAGCAGTACTTC. Its protein is CASSVQGPPYEQYF.

This clone was observed a handful of times. Being one base from a much bigger clone, this may be a read error. This rearrangement joins TRBV19 to TRBJ1-2; possible D gene TRBD1, 5 bases. CDR3 length equals 14 residues. Germline V gene lookup returns CDR1 LNHDA and CDR2 SQIVND (reference sequence). This chain's CDR3 is CASSIGAGNYCYTF. CDR3 sequence (DNA): TGTGCCAGTAGTATAGGAGCAGGGAACTATTGCTACACCTTC.

This clone was recorded at least ten times. The CDR3 spells CATSQGGQTTNYGYTF. The DNA of the CDR3 is TGTGCCACCAGTCAAGGCGGACAGACAACCAACTATGGCTACACCTTC. V is TRBV24-1 and J is TRBJ1-2, with D possibly TRBD1 on 6 matching bases. Trimming removed 6 bases at V and 2 bases at J, with 18 bases between. The CDR3 extends over 16 amino acids. The germline gives CDR1 KGHDR, CDR2 SFDVKD.

For this clone: A much more abundant neighbour one base away suggests this may be a read error. As DNA, the CDR3 is TGCGCCAGCAGTGAAGGGTATGGGGTGACGACCCAGTACTTC. Protein sequence: CASSEGYGVTTQYF. The chain uses TRBV10-1 and TRBJ2-7; D call uncertain. The DNA matches TRBJ2-5 better at its end, which makes the J call doubtful. The CDR3 sequence is 14 residues long. Germline V gene lookup returns CDR1 WNHNN and CDR2 SYGVQD (reference sequence).

There are many counts of this clone. V and J are TRBV9 and TRBJ2-5, with 7 bases lining up with TRBD2. V trimming: 0 bases; J trimming: 1 base; junction bases outside the gene matches: 9. CDR1 is SGDLS, CDR2 YYNGEE, per germline. The CDR3 has 17 amino acids. CDR3 in amino acids: CASSVGASGDTQETQYF. Here the CDR3 DNA reads TGTGCCAGCAGCGTAGGGGCTAGCGGAGACACCCAAGAGACCCAGTACTTC.

The gene calls are TRBV7-3 and TRBJ2-3; tentatively, D is TRBD1 (6 bases). The CDR3 consists of 15 residues. Trimming took off 5 bases at V and 6 bases at J, with 18 bases between the two ends. The germline gives CDR1 SGHTA, CDR2 FQGTGA. CDR3 sequence: CASSPDRHPRDTQYF. The CDR3 nucleotides are TGTGCCAGCAGCCCCGACAGGCATCCGCGGGATACGCAGTATTTT.

The rearrangement uses TRBV2 and TRBJ1-2; D is possibly TRBD1 (5 bases). Trimming pared 3 bases from V and 2 bases from J, leaving 7 bases between. CDR3 length equals 13 residues. Germline V gives CDR1 SNHLY, CDR2 FYNNEI. The CDR3 loop reads CASSDQGNYGYTF. CDR3 DNA sequence: TGTGCCAGCAGTGATCAGGGCAACTATGGCTACACCTTC.

This clone was counted at least ten times. This chain connects TRBV2 to TRBJ2-2; maybe TRBD2 (5 bases). V lost 11 bases to trimming and J lost 2 bases, with 15 bases between them. The CDR3 consists of 14 residues. Germline loops: CDR1 SNHLY, CDR2 FYNNEI. CDR3 nucleotide sequence: TGTGCCTCCACCCCGACGGGAAACACCGGGGAGCTGTTTTTT. Translating it yields CASTPTGNTGELFF.

A note on this clone: A single base separates this from a much larger clone, so it may be a read error. V usage is TRBV7-2 and J usage is TRBJ2-3; D possibly corresponds to TRBD2 (6 bases). Germline assignment: CDR1 SGHTA and CDR2 FQGNSA. This CDR3 contains 13 residues. Between the trimmed V and J ends, which lost 5 bases and 6 bases, there was a span of 12 bases. CDR3 in DNA: TGTGCCAGCAGCCCGCATGGGGGGGATACGCAGTATTTT. Its translation: CASSPHGGDTQYF.

This clone was picked up a small number of times. An end of the junction does not agree with germline; a read error may underlie this. V usage is TRBV6-1 and J usage is TRBJ2-5; 9 bases align to TRBD2. This CDR3 region has 15 residues. Germline V gene data show CDR1 as MNHNS and CDR2 as SASEGT. The CDR3 region is CASTPSGMARETQYF. The CDR3 nucleotides are TGTGCAAGCACCCCTAGCGGGATGGCCCGGGAGACCCAGTACTTC.

This clone was seen repeatedly, ten times or more. This chain connects TRBV7-6 to TRBJ1-1; TRBD1 might be the D (5 bases). Trimming pared 0 bases from V and 8 bases from J, leaving 10 bases between. CDR1 and CDR2 (germline): SGHVS, FNYEAQ. The CDR3 loop spans 13 amino acids. The CDR3 nucleotides read TGTGCCAGCAGCTTAGCTGTTACAGGAGAAGCTTTCTTT. It translates to CASSLAVTGEAFF.

This clone was counted at least ten times. The V and J genes are TRBV6-1 and TRBJ2-2; no definite D call. Trimming took 6 bases from V and 3 from J, leaving 8 bases between them. The germline CDR1 and CDR2 sequences are MNHNS and SASEGT. This CDR3 spans 13 amino acids. CDR3 bases: TGTGCCAGCAGCTTCATGGACACCGGGGAGCTGTTTTTT. The encoded protein is CASSFMDTGELFF.

This clone was detected many times. This chain links TRBV20-1 with TRBJ2-5, with 11 bases aligning to TRBD2. Trimming took 6 bases from V and 5 from J; bases not matched to a gene: 11. CDR3 size: 15 residues. CDR1 and CDR2 (germline): DFQATT, SNEGSKA (reference sequence). The CDR3 protein is CSAIAGGTVRETQYF. CDR3 coding DNA: TGCAGTGCAATAGCGGGAGGGACGGTCCGGGAGACCCAGTACTTC.

This clone was seen at least ten times. The chain is built from TRBV7-3 and TRBJ2-3; no clear D. Trimming removed 4 bases from V and 1 base from J, with 3 bases in between. CDR1 is SGHTA, CDR2 FQGTGA, per germline. The CDR3 covers 12 residues. This chain's CDR3 is CASSSGTDTQYF. The CDR3 DNA reads TGTGCCAGCAGCTCCGGCACAGATACGCAGTATTTT.

On this clone: A single base separates this from a much larger clone, so it may be a read error. The chain joins TRBV30 to TRBJ1-1; D not resolved. CDR3 length equals 11 residues. CDR1 and CDR2 (germline): GTSNPN, SVGIG (reference sequence). The CDR3 region is CVADVDTEAFF. The CDR3 DNA reads TGTGTCGCGGACGTCGACACTGAAGCTTTCTTT. Using reference TRBV30 and TRBJ1-1 for the parts outside the CDR3, the full variable domain is SQTIHQWPATLVQPVGSPLSLECTVEGTSNPNLYWYRQAAGRGLQLLFYSVGIGQISSEVPQNLSASRPQDRQFILSSKKLLLSDSGFYLCVADVDTEAFFGQGTRLTVV.

This clone was counted at least ten times. The gene calls are TRBV6-5 and TRBJ1-1; TRBD1 agrees at 9 bases. The CDR3 runs to 16 residues. V lost 0 bases and J lost 7; bases outside the gene matches: 9. Per germline, CDR1 MNHEY and CDR2 SVGAGI. CDR3 sequence (DNA): TGTGCCAGCAGTTACTCGAGACAGGGGGGCGGGGGTGAAGCTTTCTTT. Amino acids: CASSYSRQGGGGEAFF.

Turning to this clone: A much more abundant neighbour one base away suggests this may be a read error. The rearrangement links TRBV28 to TRBJ1-6, with D hard to call. This CDR3 is 14 amino acids long. Per the germline V gene, CDR1 is MDHEN and CDR2 is SYDVKM. Trimming stripped 2 bases from V and 9 bases from J, with 11 bases between. For the CDR3, the DNA is TGTGCCAGCAGTTTAACGGCAGTGCTTTCACCCCTCCACTTT. This encodes CASSLTAVLSPLHF.

This clone was seen ten or more times. This chain links TRBV10-2 with TRBJ1-3, with TRBD1 as a possible D gene (5 bases). Per germline, CDR1 WSHSY and CDR2 SAAADI. The CDR3 length is 15 residues. Between the trimmed V and J ends, which lost 2 bases and 2 bases, there was a span of 10 bases. In DNA form, the CDR3 reads TGCGCCAGCAGTGAGAGGGGCTCGGCTGGAAACACCATATATTTT. Translating it yields CASSERGSAGNTIYF.

This clone was counted at least ten times. This chain links TRBV6-1 with TRBJ2-2; TRBD1 agrees at 10 bases. V was pared by 2 bases and J by 2 bases, with 8 bases of the junction left unmatched. The CDR3 contains 18 residues. Per the germline V gene, CDR1 is MNHNS and CDR2 is SASEGT. The CDR3 loop is CASSERGRTGGNTGELFF. The CDR3 DNA follows: TGTGCCAGCAGTGAAAGGGGTAGGACAGGGGGAAACACCGGGGAGCTGTTTTTT.

The rearrangement joins TRBV2 to TRBJ2-7, with TRBD2 identical over 8 bases. Germline CDR1 is SNHLY and CDR2 is FYNNEI. Losses at the gene ends were 4 bases for V and 4 bases for J; bases not matched to a gene: 21. This CDR3 is built from 19 residues. As DNA, the CDR3 is TGTGCCAGCAGTGGGGGCTGGACTCTCGGGAGGGCTAATGTATACGAGCAGTACTTC. Translation gives CASSGGWTLGRANVYEQYF.

This rearrangement joins TRBV5-5 to TRBJ2-5; TRBD1 might be the D (5 bases). V was trimmed by 4 bases and J by 2 bases, leaving 12 bases between them. Germline values: CDR1 SGHKS, CDR2 YYEKEE (reference sequence). The CDR3 is made up of 14 amino acids. CDR3 nucleotides: TGTGCCAGCAGCGAAATCCAGGGTCAAGAGACCCAGTACTTC. Protein product: CASSEIQGQETQYF.

There are many counts of this clone. The V and J genes are TRBV5-1 and TRBJ2-3; D may match TRBD1 or TRBD2 (6 bases each). The CDR3 has 15 amino acids. The V end was cut by 6 bases, the J end by 3 bases, with 17 bases between. Germline V gene lookup returns CDR1 SGHRS and CDR2 YFSETQ. The CDR3 sequence: CASKQEGGRTDTQYF. The CDR3 region has the DNA TGCGCCAGCAAGCAGGAGGGGGGCAGGACAGATACGCAGTATTTT.

In its sample, this clone was seen many times. This chain uses TRBV2 with TRBJ1-1; the D is unclear. V was pared by 3 bases and J by 11 bases, with 10 bases between. Germline-derived CDR1 and CDR2 are SNHLY and FYNNEI. The CDR3 loop spans 11 amino acids. The CDR3 sequence: CASSERLMAFF. In DNA, the CDR3 is TGTGCCAGCAGTGAGAGGCTGATGGCTTTCTTT. Using reference TRBV2 and TRBJ1-1 for the parts outside the CDR3, the full variable domain is EPEVTQTPSHQVTQMGQEVILRCVPISNHLYFYWYRQILGQKVEFLVSFYNNEISEKSEIFDDQFSVERPDGSNFTLKIRSTKLEDSAMYFCASSERLMAFFGQGTRLTVV.

This clone has at least ten counts. The DNA of the CDR3 is TGTGCCAGCAGTGAAGGGGACGGAAATGAAAAACTGTTTTTT. Translated, it gives CASSEGDGNEKLFF. The chain is built from TRBV6-1 and TRBJ1-4; maybe TRBD1 (5 bases). The CDR3 contains 14 residues. From germline, CDR1 is MNHNS and CDR2 SASEGT. Trimming removed 1 base from V and 5 bases from J, with 8 bases in between.

This clone has ten or more counts. The gene calls are TRBV3-1 and TRBJ1-6; TRBD1 matches 7 bases. V lost 1 base, J lost 0 bases, and 9 bases stayed unmatched. Germline V gene sequence: CDR1 LGHDT, CDR2 YNNKEL (reference sequence). The CDR3 has 19 residues. In DNA form, the CDR3 reads TGTGCCAGCAGCCAAGGATTGGGCAGGGGGAGCTCCTATAATTCACCCCTCCACTTT. This translates into CASSQGLGRGSSYNSPLHF.

This clone was picked up many times. The chain combines TRBV10-3 with TRBJ2-3, with TRBD2 matching 13 bases. Germline V gene sequence: CDR1 ENHRY, CDR2 SYGVKD. V was clipped by 5 bases and J by 6 bases; unmatched bases: 11. The CDR3 sequence is 17 residues long. The CDR3 loop is CAISTSGTSGNGDTQYF. DNA of the CDR3: TGTGCCATCAGTACTTCCGGGACTAGCGGGAACGGGGATACGCAGTATTTT.